This T cell receptor beta chain appears in the sequencing data of a study of blood T cell repertoires in COVID-19. Study information: The cDNA or gDNA used as material had been derived from T cells, B-cell-depleted T cells, or PBMCs.

The CDR3 consists of 21 residues. Germline-derived CDR1 and CDR2 are SGHRS and YFSETQ. Trimming took 5 bases from V and 0 from J, leaving 27 bases between them. In Seattle, patients joined the study during active infection and were tracked longitudinally. Under the authors' procedure: Using reference gene primer amplification, nucleated cell counts were estimated. The table came from immunoSEQ multiplex PCR; TCRdb's copy has only in-frame clones and leaves some out. The V and J calls and clone size were taken over from that table, and D and trimming were inferred from the DNA. The data contain roughly 280,000 clones, 85% to 90% of them singletons.

This sequence originates from a woman under 40 with COVID-19, enrolled during active disease. This rearrangement joins TRBV5-1 to TRBJ2-6; a weak D match, TRBD1 (6 bases). Material: peripheral blood. In nucleotides, the CDR3 is TGCGCCAGCAGTGAGGTAACTCCGGGACAAGCCTTTTTCTCTGGGGCCAACGTCCTGACTTTC. Protein product: CASSEVTPGQAFFSGANVLTF.